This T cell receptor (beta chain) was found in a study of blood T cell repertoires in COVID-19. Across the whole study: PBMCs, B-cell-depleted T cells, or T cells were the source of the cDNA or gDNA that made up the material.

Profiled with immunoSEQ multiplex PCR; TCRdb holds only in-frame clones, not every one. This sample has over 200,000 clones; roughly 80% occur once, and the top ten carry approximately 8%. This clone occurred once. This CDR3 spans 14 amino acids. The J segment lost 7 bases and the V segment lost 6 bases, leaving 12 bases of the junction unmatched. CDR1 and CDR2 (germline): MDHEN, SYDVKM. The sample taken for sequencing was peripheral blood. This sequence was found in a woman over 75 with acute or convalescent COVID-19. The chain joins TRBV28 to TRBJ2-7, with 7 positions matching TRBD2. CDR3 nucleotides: TGTGCCAGCAGATCTAGCGGTGGGAGAGGGGAGCAGTACTTC. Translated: CASRSSGGRGEQYF.